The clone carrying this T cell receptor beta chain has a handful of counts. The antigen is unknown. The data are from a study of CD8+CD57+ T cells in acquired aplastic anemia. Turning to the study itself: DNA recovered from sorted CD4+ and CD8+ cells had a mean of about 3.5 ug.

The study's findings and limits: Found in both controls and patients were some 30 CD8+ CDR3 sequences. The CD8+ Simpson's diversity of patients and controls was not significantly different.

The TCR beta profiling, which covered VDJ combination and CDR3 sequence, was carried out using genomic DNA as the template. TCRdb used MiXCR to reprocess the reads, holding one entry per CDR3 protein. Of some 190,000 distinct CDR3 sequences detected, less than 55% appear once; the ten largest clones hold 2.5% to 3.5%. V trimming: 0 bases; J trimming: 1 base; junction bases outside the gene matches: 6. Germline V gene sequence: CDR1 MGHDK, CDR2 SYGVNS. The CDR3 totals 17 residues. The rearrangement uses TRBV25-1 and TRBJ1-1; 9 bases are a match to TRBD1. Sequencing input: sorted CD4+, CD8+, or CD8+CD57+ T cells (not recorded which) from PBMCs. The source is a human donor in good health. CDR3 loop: CASSEYGPGQGNTEAFF. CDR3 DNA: TGTGCCAGCAGTGAATATGGACCGGGACAGGGGAACACTGAAGCTTTCTTT.